This paragraph reports one T cell receptor beta chain. This clonotype was detected only a few times. The antigen it recognizes is unknown. No much larger clonotype is one base removed from it; base qualities were not supplied. The sample belongs to a study of identical twins (TCRdb year 2016). Regarding the study in general: The study deep-sequenced TCR alpha and beta repertoires from monozygotic twins, unrelated adults of various ages and cord blood to test whether fetal clonotypes persist. Replicate twin experiments were performed at different times using different library preparation protocols to rule out contamination.

Every donor was a healthy Caucasian. Three unrelated non-twin adults were additionally sequenced: a male aged 18 to 29, a male aged 50 to 60 and a female aged 50 to 60. Using Miltenyi CD45RO+ enrichment and human naive T-cell isolation kits, memory (CD45RO+) and naive T cells were isolated from PBMC. Library generation was performed with 5' RACE. Sequencing relied on an Illumina HiSeq 2000. Template switching introduced a universal primer binding site; the final cDNA contained a unique molecular identifier, enabling accurate counting of TCR cDNA molecules. Specific primers in the conserved constant-segment region were used to synthesize first-strand cDNA for TCR alpha and beta chains. To control for contamination, every cDNA library carried two barcodes: a SMART-Mk sample barcode plus Illumina barcodes. TruSeq adapter sequences and Illumina sample barcodes were added in two successive PCR steps. Sequencing of the TCR alpha and beta cDNA libraries was done on the Illumina HiSeq platform using custom primers. The original pipeline was this. Raw reads were processed with MiGEC to extract unique molecular identifiers, and MiXCR was used to determine CDR3 positions. Recombination models were inferred per individual with the repgenHMM and IGoR tools using an EM algorithm. The analysis of shared clonotypes was done with the tcR package in R, with sharing normalized by the product of cloneset sizes. Out-of-frame nonproductive sequences were analyzed to study raw recombination free of thymic and clonal selection effects. The public reads were run again by TCRdb, first through fastp at Q25 and then through MiXCR, and only productive beta chains were kept. Each CDR3 protein appears once, grouped with its most common genes and DNA. Clone size and V and J calls follow TCRdb, not the original study. In this sample the table shows 690,000 or so distinct CDR3 sequences, approximately 6.1% of which occur a single time. The ten largest clones capture about 1.8% of the sample.

What the work shows at the level of the full study, not this receptor alone: Compared with coincidental sharing between unrelated individuals, an excess of low generation-probability sequences was observed among out-of-frame TCR alpha sequences shared between twins. Fewer insertions were carried by abundant cord blood beta clonotypes, a similar but weaker trend appeared in young adult naive repertoires, and no such trend appeared in memory repertoires. Because the same donors could not be followed over many years, the conclusions depended on cross-sectional statistical analysis. The excess sharing between twins in beta out-of-frame sequences was weaker because fewer shared sequences reduced the signal-to-noise ratio. Out-of-frame TCR alpha sharing in monozygotic twins was systematically underestimated by recombination models, whereas sharing between unrelated individuals was in agreement with the recombination models. Zero-insertion analyses could be partly confounded by invariant T cells such as MAIT and iNKT, although diverse VJ usage argued against such confounding for most clonotypes.

The CDR3 covers 14 residues, taking in both the cysteine and the phenylalanine. Kept here is only the CDR3 DNA, which spans 42 bases and is read in frame from base 1. Trimming takes 3 bases off V and 6 bases off J; junction bases not matched to a gene: 5. Reading the germline V gene (reference sequence) gives CDR1 DFQATT and CDR2 SNEGSKA. Sequencing was carried out using naive T cells sorted from blood. The sample's cell subset or site label, decoded: cells isolated with a human naive T-cell isolation kit. The clonotype was recovered from a man younger than 35 in good health. The V and J genes are TRBV20-1 and TRBJ2-2; the junction holds 9 bases that match TRBD1. This receptor has the CDR3 CSARIRQGAGELFF. The nucleotides are TGCAGTGCTAGGATTAGACAGGGGGCCGGGGAGCTGTTTTTT.